This record covers a single T cell receptor beta chain. This sample was taken from a study of blood T cell repertoires in COVID-19. On the study more broadly: Donors in the United States, Italy and Spain gave samples during acute or convalescent COVID-19.

In the source study's methods: Amplification of reference gene primers was used by the study to estimate nucleated cell counts. Profiling relied on immunoSEQ multiplex PCR, and the TCRdb table lists in-frame clones only, not all of them. D and trimming come from the DNA, and the V and J calls and clone size come from that table. The top ten clones hold approximately 12% of a sample with 78,000 or so clones, around 80% of them seen once. Per the germline V gene, CDR1 is SGHRS and CDR2 is YFSETQ. V shed 5 bases and J shed 3 bases, with 14 bases lying between them. The CDR3 runs 14 residues. This clonotype was sampled from a man older than 75 with acute or convalescent COVID-19. The chain links TRBV5-1 to TRBJ1-2; D uncertain. Sample: peripheral blood. CDR3 sequence: CASRPGQDHYGYTF. CDR3 DNA sequence: TGCGCCAGCAGACCAGGCCAAGATCACTATGGCTACACCTTC.